This T cell receptor beta chain was identified during a study of T-cell memory formation after mild COVID-19. As for the study in general: There were largely donor-specific TCR clusters. Regarding the study as a whole: CD4+ bias marked clones expanding day 15 to 37, unlike balanced contracting clones.

This clonotype showed up just a few times. Its target is unknown. Per the germline V gene, CDR1 is SNHLY and CDR2 is FYNNEI. Trimming shortened V by 6 bases and J by 8 bases, and 17 bases separated the two germline ends. CDR3 size: 14 residues. Constant-segment primers served in 5'RACE that generated TCR alpha and TCR beta cDNA libraries bearing sample barcodes and UMIs. Using its own MiXCR run on the 5' RACE reads, TCRdb lists one record per CDR3 protein. Here the sample spans about 190,000 distinct CDR3 sequences, 18% being singletons. This clonotype was sampled from an adult woman who had mild COVID-19 (a few samples of this study predate the infection). Cell type and time point are not known. This chain uses TRBV2 with TRBJ2-1; D assignment may be TRBD1 or TRBD2 (5 bases each). The sample was PBMCs or a T cell subset sorted from them (not recorded which). The CDR3, as DNA: TGTGCCAGCAGGCGCCGGGACCGAGGGGATGAGCAGTTCTTC. This gives the protein CASRRRDRGDEQFF.